This T cell receptor beta chain was identified in a study of T cells after yellow fever vaccination. As concerns this clonotype: Its antigen is unknown.

Whole-study findings and limits: The booster saw the reappearance of most primary-vaccination clones (roughly 97% CD4, about 90% CD8). Repertoires obtained by FACS sorting could include abundant clonotypes that entered as contaminants from the bulk population.

The germline V gene has CDR1 MGHDK and CDR2 SYGVNS. The CDR3 sequence is 14 residues long. V dropped 3 bases and J dropped 9 bases, with 12 bases sitting between them. Template switching with 5'RACE generated the TCR cDNA and added a universal primer site and UMIs. Each CDR3 protein gets one entry after TCRdb re-called the 5' RACE reads with MiXCR. The sample yields 620,000 or so distinct CDR3 sequences, about a sixth seen once. This chain uses TRBV25-1 with TRBJ1-6; D is ambiguous. The sample consisted of PBMCs, taken 5 days after the first yellow fever vaccination. The TCR comes from a man aged 18 to 35 who received the YFV17D yellow fever vaccine. The CDR3: CASSEVTSGSPLHF. CDR3 in DNA: TGTGCCAGCAGTGAGGTCACCTCGGGTTCACCCCTCCACTTT.